Here is one T cell receptor (beta chain) with its context. Post-ART PBMC samples numbered at least two per donor, and pre-ART ones at least one. The data were taken from a study of long-term antiretroviral therapy in people with HIV. The CDR3 is 12 residues long. Between the trimmed V and J ends, which lost 5 bases and 2 bases, there was a span of 7 bases. CDR1 and CDR2 (germline): GTSNPN, SVGIG (reference sequence). Running of the v3.0 immunoSEQ assay took place at survey level. Assay: immunoSEQ multiplex PCR; the TCRdb copy retains only in-frame clones and omits some. The sample lists 15,000 to 20,000 clones, about 80% occurring once.

The sequencing used unsorted PBMCs, collected 0.5 years before starting antiretroviral therapy. The sequence derives from a woman between 50 and 59 years old with HIV. The rearrangement joins TRBV30 to TRBJ2-1, with D possibly TRBD2 on 5 matching bases. Written as DNA, the CDR3 is TGTGCCTGGGGGCGGGCCTACAATGAGCAGTTCTTC. Amino acid sequence: CAWGRAYNEQFF.